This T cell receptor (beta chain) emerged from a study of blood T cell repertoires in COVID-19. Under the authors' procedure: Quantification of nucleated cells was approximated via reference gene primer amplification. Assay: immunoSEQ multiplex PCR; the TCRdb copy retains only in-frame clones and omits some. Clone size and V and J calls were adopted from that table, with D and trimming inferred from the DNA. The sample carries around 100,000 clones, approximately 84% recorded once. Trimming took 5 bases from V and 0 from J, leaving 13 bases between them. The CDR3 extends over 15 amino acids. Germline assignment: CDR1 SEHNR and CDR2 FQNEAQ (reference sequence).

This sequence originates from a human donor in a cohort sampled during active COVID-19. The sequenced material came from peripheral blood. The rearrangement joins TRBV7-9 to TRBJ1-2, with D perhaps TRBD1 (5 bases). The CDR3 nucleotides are TGTGCCAGCAGCCCAGACAGTTCCCCTAACTATGGCTACACCTTC. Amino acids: CASSPDSSPNYGYTF.